One and the same sample provided the 20 T cell receptor beta chains below, sequenced in a study of shared clonotypes between healthy human individuals. The method was immunoSEQ multiplex PCR; TCRdb's version includes in-frame clones alone and lacks a portion of them. The table has more than 400,000 clones, around 73% seen once; the top ten hold around 13%. The sample consisted of PBMCs. Receptor source: a woman aged 35 to 49 in good health. Some clones in this sample may be carry-over from other donors' samples.

This clone was counted a few times. The V gene is TRBV5-1, the J gene TRBJ1-1; D may be TRBD1 (5 bases). From germline, CDR1 is SGHRS and CDR2 YFSETQ. CDR3 length: 15 residues. Between the trimmed V and J ends, which lost 4 bases and 5 bases, there was a span of 18 bases. This CDR3 is CASSLETTPGTEAFF. DNA of the CDR3: TGCGCCAGCAGCCTCGAGACAACCCCAGGGACTGAAGCTTTCTTT.

On this clone: The sample carries other DNA sequences with the same CDR3. The chain links TRBV2 to TRBJ2-5, with D possibly being TRBD1 or TRBD2 (7 bases each). Trimming took 6 bases from V and 4 from J, leaving 21 bases between them. This CDR3 has 16 amino acids. The V gene's germline CDR1 is SNHLY and CDR2 FYNNEI. The CDR3 protein is CASRTQTGTGGETQYF. The CDR3 nucleotides read TGTGCCAGCAGGACCCAGACAGGGACGGGGGGAGAGACCCAGTACTTC.

This chain links TRBV12-1 with TRBJ1-4. TRBV12-1 is given as a pseudogene. There are 13 residues in the CDR3. In nucleotides, the CDR3 is TGTGCCAGCTCGGGGGGAGAAGGTGAAAAACTGTTTTTT. Protein: CASSGGEGEKLFF.

The chain couples TRBV23-1 to TRBJ2-7; 8 bases align to TRBD1. TRBV23-1 falls under the ORF class, with uncertain function. Trimming removed 0 bases from V and 2 bases from J; junction bases left unmatched: 6. This CDR3 region has 16 residues. DNA for the CDR3: TGCGCCAGCAGTCAATCGAGCGACAGGGGTGCCTACGAGCAGTACTTC. Protein: CASSQSSDRGAYEQYF.

This clone was recorded only once. This rearrangement joins TRBV10-3 to TRBJ2-7; 10 bases are shared with TRBD2. The CDR3 is 13 residues long. Germline CDR1 and CDR2: ENHRY and SYGVKD. V was clipped by 11 bases and J by 1 base; unmatched bases: 5. CDR3 protein: CAVGTSDSYEQYF. The CDR3 nucleotides are TGTGCCGTCGGGACTAGCGATTCCTACGAGCAGTACTTC.

The rearrangement joins TRBV9 to TRBJ2-4; 8 bases fit TRBD2. J gave up 3 bases and V 0 bases, and 20 bases lay outside the gene matches. The CDR3 consists of 21 residues. Germline-derived CDR1 and CDR2 are SGDLS and YYNGEE. CDR3 nucleotide sequence: TGTGCCAGCAGCGTAGGGTTACTAACTAGCGGAGCCGTTTCTATCAAAAACATTCAGTACTTC. Translating it yields CASSVGLLTSGAVSIKNIQYF.

This chain connects TRBV7-2 to TRBJ1-1, with TRBD1 matching 7 bases. CDR3 length: 14 amino acids. Germline CDR1 and CDR2: SGHTA and FQGNSA. V shed 0 bases, J shed 6 bases, and the junction held 4 bases outside the gene matches. The CDR3 spells CASSLALGQPEAFF. In nucleotides, the CDR3 is TGTGCCAGCAGCTTAGCTCTGGGACAGCCTGAAGCTTTCTTT.

J is TRBJ1-5 and V is TRBV11-2; D unclear. Per the germline V gene, CDR1 is SGHAT and CDR2 is FQNNGV. Trimming took off 7 bases at V and 2 bases at J, with 12 bases between the two ends. This CDR3 is 14 amino acids long. CDR3 residues: CASTRRDGNQPQHF. The CDR3 DNA sequence: TGTGCCAGCACCCGGAGGGATGGCAATCAGCCCCAGCATTTT.

This clone was observed a single time. The chain carries TRBV10-3 and TRBJ2-2; 8 bases fit TRBD2. CDR1 and CDR2 (germline): ENHRY, SYGVKD. The CDR3 contains 13 residues. The J segment lost 7 bases and the V segment lost 2 bases, leaving 0 bases of the junction unmatched. CDR3: CAISEREGGELFF. The CDR3, as DNA: TGTGCCATCAGTGAGCGGGAGGGCGGGGAGCTGTTTTTT.

The chain carries TRBV2 and TRBJ2-7; 11 bases fit TRBD2. Germline lookup yields CDR1 SNHLY and CDR2 FYNNEI. The CDR3 is 22 amino acids. V was pared by 3 bases and J by 0 bases, with 22 bases of the junction left unmatched. The CDR3 DNA follows: TGTGCCAGCAGTGAGGGTGGGGACAGGTGGATGACTAGCGGGGAAAGCTCCTACGAGCAGTACTTC. This codes for CASSEGGDRWMTSGESSYEQYF.

This clone appeared many times. The rearrangement joins TRBV7-2 to TRBJ1-3; D gene ambiguous. This CDR3 has 17 residues. Germline V lookup: CDR1 SGHTA, CDR2 FQGNSA. Trimming stripped 2 bases from V and 0 bases from J, with 14 bases between. CDR3 coding DNA: TGTGCCAGCAGCTTATCCAGCGCGCCAACCTCTGGAAACACCATATATTTT. This gives the protein CASSLSSAPTSGNTIYF. Full variable domain (remainder filled in from reference TRBV7-2 and TRBJ1-3): GAGVSQSPSNKVTEKGKDVELRCDPISGHTALYWYRQSLGQGLEFLIYFQGNSAPDKSGLPSDRFSAERTGGSVSTLTIQRTQQEDSAVYLCASSLSSAPTSGNTIYFGEGSWLTVV.

This clone was detected ten times or more. The V gene is TRBV6-4, the J gene TRBJ2-3; 7 bases align to TRBD2. Germline CDR1 and CDR2: MRHNA and SNTAGT. The ends lost 3 bases at V and 7 bases at J; junction bases unmatched: 10. There are 15 residues in the CDR3. CDR3: CASSETAGESYTQYF. In DNA form, the CDR3 reads TGTGCCAGCAGTGAAACGGCGGGAGAATCGTATACGCAGTATTTT.

The chain uses TRBV2 and TRBJ1-6; 7 bases line up with TRBD1. Germline loops: CDR1 SNHLY, CDR2 FYNNEI. The CDR3 loop spans 15 amino acids. V was pared by 5 bases and J by 9 bases, with 10 bases of the junction left unmatched. CDR3 protein: CASSFDRDISSPLHF. CDR3 in DNA: TGTGCCAGCAGTTTCGACAGGGACATAAGTTCACCCCTCCACTTT.

This clone was observed many times. The gene calls are TRBV18 and TRBJ2-7, with 9 bases fitting TRBD1. The CDR3 has 15 residues. J gave up 3 bases and V 3 bases, and 6 bases lay outside the gene matches. Germline V CDR1 and CDR2: KGHSH, LQKENI. The CDR3 nucleotides read TGTGCCAGCTCACCCCTCGGACAGGGGATCTACGAGCAGTACTTC. Translated, it gives CASSPLGQGIYEQYF. The full variable domain, rest sourced from reference TRBV18 and TRBJ2-7, is NAGVMQNPRHLVRRRGQEARLRCSPMKGHSHVYWYRQLPEEGLKFMVYLQKENIIDESGMPKERFSAEFPKEGPSILRIQQVVRGDSAAYFCASSPLGQGIYEQYFGPGTRLTVT.

V usage is TRBV30 and J usage is TRBJ1-2; 12 bases fit TRBD1. This CDR3 contains 15 residues. Losses at the gene ends were 2 bases for V and 4 bases for J; bases not matched to a gene: 5. Germline values: CDR1 GTSNPN, CDR2 SVGIG (reference sequence). The CDR3 nucleotides are TGTGCCTGGAGTAAGGGACAGGGGGCGGGCTATGGCTACACCTTC. Its protein is CAWSKGQGAGYGYTF.

V and J are TRBV6-1 and TRBJ1-2; D possibly corresponds to TRBD1 (6 bases). The CDR3 consists of 17 residues. Trimming removed 1 base from V and 4 bases from J, with 19 bases in between. Germline CDR1 is MNHNS and CDR2 is SASEGT. In DNA form, the CDR3 reads TGTGCCAGCAGTGAAGTTCCGACAGAATGGGACATCTATGGCTACACCTTC. It yields the protein CASSEVPTEWDIYGYTF.

The rearrangement uses TRBV7-9 and TRBJ2-3; D is uncertain. V lost 2 bases, J lost 5 bases, and 8 bases lay in between. This CDR3 has 13 residues. Per germline, CDR1 SEHNR and CDR2 FQNEAQ (reference sequence). The CDR3 DNA reads as TGTGCCAGCAGCTTATATACCGGAGATACGCAGTATTTT. Translating it yields CASSLYTGDTQYF.

V and J are TRBV6-6 and TRBJ2-7, with 8 bases lining up with TRBD2. Germline lookup yields CDR1 MNHNY and CDR2 SVGAGI (reference sequence). The CDR3 has 13 residues. With 5 bases clipped from V and 7 bases from J, the junction kept 7 bases outside the gene matches. The CDR3 DNA is TGTGCCAGCAGTACGCTCCCGGGGGGGGAGCAGTACTTC. Encoded protein: CASSTLPGGEQYF.

In its sample, this clone was seen a few times. Other DNA variants within this sample encode the same CDR3. This sequence joins TRBV2 and TRBJ1-2; D is unresolved. Per germline, CDR1 SNHLY and CDR2 FYNNEI. The ends were cut back, 2 bases at V and 2 bases at J, with 3 bases in the middle. The CDR3 is 12 residues long. The CDR3 DNA reads as TGTGCCAGCAGTGAATCCAACTATGGCTACACCTTC. Its protein is CASSESNYGYTF.

The V gene is TRBV7-9, the J gene TRBJ2-3; D may be TRBD2 (6 bases). The V and J ends lost 4 bases and 1 base respectively, with 15 bases between them. The germline V gene encodes CDR1 SEHNR and CDR2 FQNEAQ (reference sequence). The CDR3 consists of 16 residues. This chain's CDR3 is CASSWIREEGTDTQYF. DNA for the CDR3: TGTGCCAGCAGCTGGATTAGGGAGGAAGGCACAGATACGCAGTATTTT. The full variable domain, with the rest looked up from reference TRBV7-9 and TRBJ2-3, is DTGVSQNPRHKITKRGQNVTFRCDPISEHNRLYWYRQTLGQGPEFLTYFQNEAQLEKSRLLSDRFSAERPKGSFSTLEIQRTEQGDSAMYLCASSWIREEGTDTQYFGPGTRLTVL.